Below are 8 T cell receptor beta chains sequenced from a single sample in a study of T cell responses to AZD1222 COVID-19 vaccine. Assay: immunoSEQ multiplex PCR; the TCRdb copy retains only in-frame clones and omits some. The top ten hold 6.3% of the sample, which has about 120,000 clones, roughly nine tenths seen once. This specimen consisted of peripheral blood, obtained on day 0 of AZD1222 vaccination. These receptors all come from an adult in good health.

CDR3 region: CASNALGRSGYTF. The CDR3 nucleotides are TGTGCCAGCAACGCCTTGGGCAGGAGTGGCTACACCTTC. The J gene is TRBJ1-2, the V gene TRBV7-8, with D hard to call. V lost 7 bases and J 7 bases, leaving 16 bases between the germline ends. The germline V gene has CDR1 SGHVS and CDR2 FQNEAQ. The CDR3 covers 13 residues.

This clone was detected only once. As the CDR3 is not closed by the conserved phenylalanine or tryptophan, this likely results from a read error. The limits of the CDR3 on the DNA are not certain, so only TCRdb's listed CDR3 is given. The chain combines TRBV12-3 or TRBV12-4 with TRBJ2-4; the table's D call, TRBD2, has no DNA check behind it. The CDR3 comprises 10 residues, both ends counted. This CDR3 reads CASTQASGGL.

As DNA, the CDR3 is TGTGCCAGCAGCCAAGATACGGTGGTAGATACGCAGTATTTT. Protein product: CASSQDTVVDTQYF. The chain employs TRBV14 and TRBJ2-3, with D unresolved. The CDR3 runs 14 residues. Germline lookup yields CDR1 SGHDN and CDR2 FVKESK. Trimming cost V 0 bases and J 5 bases, with 9 bases left between them.

DNA of the CDR3: TGTGCCAGCAGTTACCGGCGGGTCAGAGGAAGGACTGAAGCTTTCTTT. It encodes CASSYRRVRGRTEAFF. V and J are TRBV6-5 and TRBJ1-1, with D uncertain. V lost 2 bases, J lost 5 bases, and 18 bases lay in between. Germline-derived CDR1 and CDR2 are MNHEY and SVGAGI. The CDR3 extends over 16 amino acids.

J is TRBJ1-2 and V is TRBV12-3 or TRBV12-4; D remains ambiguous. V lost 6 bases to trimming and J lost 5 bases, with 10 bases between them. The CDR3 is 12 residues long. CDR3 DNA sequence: TGTGCCAGCAGCTCGACGTGGTATGGCTACACCTTC. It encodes CASSSTWYGYTF.

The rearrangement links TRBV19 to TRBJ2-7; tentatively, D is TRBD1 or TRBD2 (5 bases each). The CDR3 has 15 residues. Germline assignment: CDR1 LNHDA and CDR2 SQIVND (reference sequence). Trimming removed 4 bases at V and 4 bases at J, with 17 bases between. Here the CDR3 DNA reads TGTGCCAGTAGTAGAACTCGGGACCGAGAGTACGAGCAGTACTTC. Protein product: CASSRTRDREYEQYF.

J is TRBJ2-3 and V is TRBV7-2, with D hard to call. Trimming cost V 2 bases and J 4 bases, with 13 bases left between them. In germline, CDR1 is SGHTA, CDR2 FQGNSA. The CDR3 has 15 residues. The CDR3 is CASSLSPVIADTQYF. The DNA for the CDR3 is TGTGCCAGCAGCTTATCGCCAGTTATCGCAGATACGCAGTATTTT.

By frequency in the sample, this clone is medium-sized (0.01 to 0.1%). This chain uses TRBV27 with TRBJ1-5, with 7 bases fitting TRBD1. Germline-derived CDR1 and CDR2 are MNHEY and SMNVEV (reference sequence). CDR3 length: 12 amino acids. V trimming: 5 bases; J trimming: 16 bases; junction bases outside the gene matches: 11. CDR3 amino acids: CASSPPDREEHF. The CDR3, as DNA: TGTGCCAGCAGTCCCCCCGACAGGGAAGAACATTTT.